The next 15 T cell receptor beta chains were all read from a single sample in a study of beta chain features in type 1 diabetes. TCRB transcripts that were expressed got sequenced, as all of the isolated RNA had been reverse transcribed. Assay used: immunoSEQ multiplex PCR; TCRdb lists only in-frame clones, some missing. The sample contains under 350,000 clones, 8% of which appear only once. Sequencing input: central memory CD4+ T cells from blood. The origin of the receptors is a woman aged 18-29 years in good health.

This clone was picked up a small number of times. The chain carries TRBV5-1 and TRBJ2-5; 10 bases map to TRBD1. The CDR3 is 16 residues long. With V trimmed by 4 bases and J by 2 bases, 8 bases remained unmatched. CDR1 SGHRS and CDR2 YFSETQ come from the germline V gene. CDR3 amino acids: CASSLPPGQGQETQYF. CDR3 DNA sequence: TGCGCCAGCAGCCTACCACCGGGACAGGGGCAAGAGACCCAGTACTTC.

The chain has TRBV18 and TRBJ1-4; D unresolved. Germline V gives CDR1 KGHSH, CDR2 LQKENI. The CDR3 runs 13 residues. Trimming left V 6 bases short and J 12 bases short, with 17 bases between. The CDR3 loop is CASSPNSAVELFF. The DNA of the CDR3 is TGTGCCAGCTCTCCAAACTCAGCTGTGGAACTGTTTTTT. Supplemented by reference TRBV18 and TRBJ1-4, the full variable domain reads NAGVMQNPRHLVRRRGQEARLRCSPMKGHSHVYWYRQLPEEGLKFMVYLQKENIIDESGMPKERFSAEFPKEGPSILRIQQVVRGDSAAYFCASSPNSAVELFFGSGTQLSVL.

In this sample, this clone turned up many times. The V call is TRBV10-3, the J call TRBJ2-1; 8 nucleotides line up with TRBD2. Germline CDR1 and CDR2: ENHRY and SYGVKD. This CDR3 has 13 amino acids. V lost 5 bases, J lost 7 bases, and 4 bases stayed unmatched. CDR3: CAISPGLGNEQFF. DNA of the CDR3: TGTGCCATCAGTCCGGGACTAGGAAATGAGCAGTTCTTC.

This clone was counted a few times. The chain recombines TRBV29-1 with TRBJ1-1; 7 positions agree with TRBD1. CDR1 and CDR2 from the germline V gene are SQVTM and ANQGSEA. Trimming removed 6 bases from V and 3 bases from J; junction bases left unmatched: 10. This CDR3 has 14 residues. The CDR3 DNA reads TGCAGCGTCGCCGGACAGGCGGGGGACACTGAAGCTTTCTTT. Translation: CSVAGQAGDTEAFF.

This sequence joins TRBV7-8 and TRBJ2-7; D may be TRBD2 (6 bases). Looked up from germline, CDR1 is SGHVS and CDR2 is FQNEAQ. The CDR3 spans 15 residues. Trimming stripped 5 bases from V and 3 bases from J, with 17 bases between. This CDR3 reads CASSAQAGLVYEQYF. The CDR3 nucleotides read TGTGCCAGCAGCGCACAGGCGGGGCTGGTCTACGAGCAGTACTTC.

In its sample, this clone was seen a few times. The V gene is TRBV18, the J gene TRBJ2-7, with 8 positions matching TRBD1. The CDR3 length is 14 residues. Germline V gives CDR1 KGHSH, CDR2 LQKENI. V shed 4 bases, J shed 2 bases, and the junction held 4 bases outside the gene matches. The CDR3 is CASSHRQGTYEQYV. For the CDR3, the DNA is TGTGCCAGCTCACATCGACAGGGGACCTACGAGCAGTACGTC.

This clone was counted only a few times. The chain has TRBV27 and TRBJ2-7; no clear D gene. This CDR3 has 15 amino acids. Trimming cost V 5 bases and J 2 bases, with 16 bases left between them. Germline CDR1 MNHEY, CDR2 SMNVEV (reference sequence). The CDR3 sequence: CASSQHEPITYEQYV. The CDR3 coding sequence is TGTGCCAGCAGTCAACACGAGCCCATAACCTACGAGCAGTACGTC.

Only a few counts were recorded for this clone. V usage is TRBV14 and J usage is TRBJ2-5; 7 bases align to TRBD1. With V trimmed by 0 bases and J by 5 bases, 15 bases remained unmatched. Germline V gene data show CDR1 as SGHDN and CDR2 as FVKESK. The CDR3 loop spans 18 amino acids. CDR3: CASSQDKFSTGRWETQYF. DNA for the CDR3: TGTGCCAGCAGCCAAGATAAATTTTCGACAGGGAGATGGGAGACCCAGTACTTC. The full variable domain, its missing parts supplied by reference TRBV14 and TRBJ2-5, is EAGVTQFPSHSVIEKGQTVTLRCDPISGHDNLYWYRRVMGKEIKFLLHFVKESKQDESGMPNNRFLAERTGGTYSTLKVQPAELEDSGVYFCASSQDKFSTGRWETQYFGPGTRLLVL.

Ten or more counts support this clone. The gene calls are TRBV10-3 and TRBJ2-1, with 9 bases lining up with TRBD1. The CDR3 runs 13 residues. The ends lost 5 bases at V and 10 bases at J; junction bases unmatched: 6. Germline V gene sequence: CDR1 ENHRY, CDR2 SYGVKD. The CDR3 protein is CAISPGQGNEQFF. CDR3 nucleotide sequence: TGTGCCATCAGTCCGGGACAGGGTAACGAGCAGTTCTTC.

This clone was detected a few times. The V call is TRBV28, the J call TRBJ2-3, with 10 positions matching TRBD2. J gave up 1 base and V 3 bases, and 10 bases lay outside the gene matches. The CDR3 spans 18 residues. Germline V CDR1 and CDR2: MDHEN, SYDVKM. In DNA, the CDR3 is TGTGCCAGCAGTTTTCAGCCGGGGCTAGCGGGGGGCACAGATACGCAGTATTTT. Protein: CASSFQPGLAGGTDTQYF.

The CDR3 protein is CASRGYTEAFF. The CDR3 DNA reads as TGTGCCAGCAGGGGGTACACTGAAGCTTTCTTT. V and J are TRBV25-1 and TRBJ1-1; D gene uncertain. This CDR3 has 11 residues. Germline CDR1 and CDR2: MGHDK and SYGVNS. Trimming left V 6 bases short and J 3 bases short, with 5 bases between.

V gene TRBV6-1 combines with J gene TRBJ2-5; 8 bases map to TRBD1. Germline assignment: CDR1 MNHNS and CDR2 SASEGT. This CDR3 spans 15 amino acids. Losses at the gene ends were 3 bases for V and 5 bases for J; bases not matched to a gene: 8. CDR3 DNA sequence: TGTGCCAGCAGTGAGGGGGGACAGGTCTACGAGACCCAGTACTTC. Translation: CASSEGGQVYETQYF.

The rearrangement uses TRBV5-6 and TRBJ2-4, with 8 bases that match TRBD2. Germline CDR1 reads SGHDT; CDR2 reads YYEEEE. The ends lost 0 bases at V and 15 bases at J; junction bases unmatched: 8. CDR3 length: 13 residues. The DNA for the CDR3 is TGTGCCAGCAGCTTGGAGGGGACTAGAAGGGTGTACTTC. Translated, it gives CASSLEGTRRVYF.

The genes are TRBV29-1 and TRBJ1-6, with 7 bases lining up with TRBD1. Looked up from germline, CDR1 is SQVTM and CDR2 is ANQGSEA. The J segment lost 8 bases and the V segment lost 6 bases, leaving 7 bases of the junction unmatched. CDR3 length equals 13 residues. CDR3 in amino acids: CSVPGQRYSPLHF. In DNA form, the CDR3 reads TGCAGCGTCCCGGGACAGCGATATTCACCCCTCCACTTT.

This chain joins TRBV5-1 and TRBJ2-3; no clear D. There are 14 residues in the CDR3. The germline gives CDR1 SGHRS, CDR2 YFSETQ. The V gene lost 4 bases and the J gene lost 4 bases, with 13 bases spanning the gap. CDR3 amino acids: CASSPDPNADTQYF. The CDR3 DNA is TGCGCCAGCAGCCCCGATCCGAATGCAGATACGCAGTATTTT.